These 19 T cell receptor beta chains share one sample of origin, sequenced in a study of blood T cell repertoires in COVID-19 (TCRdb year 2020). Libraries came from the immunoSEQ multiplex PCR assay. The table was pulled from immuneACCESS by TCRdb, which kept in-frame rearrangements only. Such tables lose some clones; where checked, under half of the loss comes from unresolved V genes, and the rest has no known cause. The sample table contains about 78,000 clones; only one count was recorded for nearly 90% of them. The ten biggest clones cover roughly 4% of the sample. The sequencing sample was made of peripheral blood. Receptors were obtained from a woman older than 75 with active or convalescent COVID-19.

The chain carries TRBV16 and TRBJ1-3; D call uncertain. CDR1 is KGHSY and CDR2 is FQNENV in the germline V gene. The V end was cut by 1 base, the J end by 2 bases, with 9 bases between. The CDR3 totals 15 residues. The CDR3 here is CASSQFTGTGNTIYF. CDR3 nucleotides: TGTGCCAGCAGCCAATTCACCGGGACTGGAAACACCATATATTTT.

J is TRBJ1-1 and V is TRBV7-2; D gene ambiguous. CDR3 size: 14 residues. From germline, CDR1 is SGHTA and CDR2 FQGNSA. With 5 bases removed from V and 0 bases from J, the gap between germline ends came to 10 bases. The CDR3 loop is CASSPGIMNTEAFF. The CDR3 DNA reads TGTGCCAGCAGCCCGGGAATAATGAACACTGAAGCTTTCTTT.

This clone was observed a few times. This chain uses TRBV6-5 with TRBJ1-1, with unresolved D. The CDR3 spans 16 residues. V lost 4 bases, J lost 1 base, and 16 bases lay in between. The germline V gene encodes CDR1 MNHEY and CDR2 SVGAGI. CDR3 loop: CASSLRLTRGNTEAFF. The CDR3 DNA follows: TGTGCCAGCAGTTTACGACTGACTCGGGGGAACACTGAAGCTTTCTTT.

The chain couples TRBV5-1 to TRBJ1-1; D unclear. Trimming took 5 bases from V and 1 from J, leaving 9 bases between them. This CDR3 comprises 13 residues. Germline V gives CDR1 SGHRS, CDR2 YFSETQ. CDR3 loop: CASSWSSNTEAFF. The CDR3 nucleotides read TGCGCCAGCAGTTGGAGTTCGAACACTGAAGCTTTCTTT.

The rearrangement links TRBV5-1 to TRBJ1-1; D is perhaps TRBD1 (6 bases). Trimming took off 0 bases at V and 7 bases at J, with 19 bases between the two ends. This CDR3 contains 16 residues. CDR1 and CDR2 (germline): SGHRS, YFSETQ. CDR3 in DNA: TGCGCCAGCAGCTTGGCCCCGACAGGTGCCCCACTTGAAGCTTTCTTT. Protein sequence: CASSLAPTGAPLEAFF.

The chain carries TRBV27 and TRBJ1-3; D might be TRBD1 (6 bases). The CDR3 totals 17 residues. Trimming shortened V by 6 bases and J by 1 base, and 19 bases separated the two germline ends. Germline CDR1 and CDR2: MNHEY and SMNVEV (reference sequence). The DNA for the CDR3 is TGTGCCAGCAGACCCCCCCGTGGGGGCGTGTCTGGAAACACCATATATTTT. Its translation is CASRPPRGGVSGNTIYF.

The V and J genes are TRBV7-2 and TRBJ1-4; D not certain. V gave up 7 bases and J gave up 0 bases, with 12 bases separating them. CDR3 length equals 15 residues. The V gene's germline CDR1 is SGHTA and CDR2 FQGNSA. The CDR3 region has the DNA TGTGCCAGCAACTCGGGAAGCACAACTAATGAAAAACTGTTTTTT. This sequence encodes CASNSGSTTNEKLFF.

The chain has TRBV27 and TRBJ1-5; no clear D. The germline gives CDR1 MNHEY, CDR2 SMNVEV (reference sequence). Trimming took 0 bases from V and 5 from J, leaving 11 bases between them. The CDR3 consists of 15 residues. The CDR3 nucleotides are TGTGCCAGCAGTTTATCGCTCCAGGTCCATCAGCCCCAGCATTTT. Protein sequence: CASSLSLQVHQPQHF.

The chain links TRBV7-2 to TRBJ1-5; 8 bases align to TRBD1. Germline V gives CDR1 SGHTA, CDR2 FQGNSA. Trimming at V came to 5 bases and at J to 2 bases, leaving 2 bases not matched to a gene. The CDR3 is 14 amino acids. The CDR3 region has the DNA TGTGCCAGCAGCCCGGACAGGGGCAATCAGCCCCAGCATTTT. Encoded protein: CASSPDRGNQPQHF.

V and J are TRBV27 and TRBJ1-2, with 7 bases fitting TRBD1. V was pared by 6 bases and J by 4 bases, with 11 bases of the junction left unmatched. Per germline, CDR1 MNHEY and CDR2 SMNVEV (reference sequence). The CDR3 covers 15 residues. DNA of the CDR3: TGTGCCAGCAGCGCGAAAACGGGACAGAGCTATGGCTACACCTTC. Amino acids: CASSAKTGQSYGYTF.

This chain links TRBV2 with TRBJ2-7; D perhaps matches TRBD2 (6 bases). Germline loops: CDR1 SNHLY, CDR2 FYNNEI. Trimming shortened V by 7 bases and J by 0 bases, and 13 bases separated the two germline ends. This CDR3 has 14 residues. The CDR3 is CASIAGLSSYEQYF. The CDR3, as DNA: TGTGCCAGCATCGCGGGACTCTCCTCCTACGAGCAGTACTTC.

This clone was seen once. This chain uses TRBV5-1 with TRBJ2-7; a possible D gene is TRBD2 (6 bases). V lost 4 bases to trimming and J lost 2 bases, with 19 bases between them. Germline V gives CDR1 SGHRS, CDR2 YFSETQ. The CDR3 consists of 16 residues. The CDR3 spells CASSAGLAGPPYEQYF. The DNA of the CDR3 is TGCGCCAGCAGCGCCGGACTGGCGGGACCTCCCTACGAGCAGTACTTC.

DNA for the CDR3: TGTGCCAGCAGCAAACTAGCGGGGGATACAGATACGCAGTATTTT. This gives the protein CASSKLAGDTDTQYF. The chain recombines TRBV7-3 with TRBJ2-3; 11 nucleotides match TRBD2. There are 15 residues in the CDR3. The junction had 4 bases not matched to a gene; V was cut back by 5 bases and J by 3 bases. Germline V CDR1 and CDR2: SGHTA, FQGTGA.

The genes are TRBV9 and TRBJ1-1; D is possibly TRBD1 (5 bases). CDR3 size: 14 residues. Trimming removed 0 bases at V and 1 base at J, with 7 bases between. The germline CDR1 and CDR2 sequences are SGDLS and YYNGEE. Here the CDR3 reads CASSVGTRNTEAFF. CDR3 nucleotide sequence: TGTGCCAGCAGCGTAGGGACAAGGAACACTGAAGCTTTCTTT.

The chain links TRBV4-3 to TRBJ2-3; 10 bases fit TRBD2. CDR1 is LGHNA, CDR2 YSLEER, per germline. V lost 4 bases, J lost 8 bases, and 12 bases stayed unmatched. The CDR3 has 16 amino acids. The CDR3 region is CASSPPWASGSTTQYF. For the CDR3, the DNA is TGCGCCAGCAGCCCCCCCTGGGCTAGCGGGAGTACTACGCAGTATTTT.

As DNA, the CDR3 is TGTGCCAGCAGCCCGGAGACAGGGGAAAGCTCCTATAATTCACCCCTCCACTTT. Translation gives CASSPETGESSYNSPLHF. The chain links TRBV5-6 to TRBJ1-6; 8 bases line up with TRBD1. Germline V gene lookup returns CDR1 SGHDT and CDR2 YYEEEE. Trimming removed 4 bases from V and 0 bases from J; junction bases left unmatched: 9. The CDR3 loop spans 18 amino acids.

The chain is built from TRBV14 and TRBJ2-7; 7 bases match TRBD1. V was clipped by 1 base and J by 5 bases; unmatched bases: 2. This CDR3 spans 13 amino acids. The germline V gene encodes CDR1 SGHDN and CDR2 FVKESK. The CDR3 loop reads CASSQVDRDEQYF. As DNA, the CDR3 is TGTGCCAGCAGCCAAGTTGACAGGGACGAGCAGTACTTC.

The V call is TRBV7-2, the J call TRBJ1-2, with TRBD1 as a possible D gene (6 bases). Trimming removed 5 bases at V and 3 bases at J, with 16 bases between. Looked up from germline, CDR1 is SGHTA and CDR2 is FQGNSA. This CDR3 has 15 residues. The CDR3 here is CASSRDKDRHYGYTF. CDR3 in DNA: TGTGCCAGCAGCCGGGACAAGGACCGCCACTATGGCTACACCTTC.

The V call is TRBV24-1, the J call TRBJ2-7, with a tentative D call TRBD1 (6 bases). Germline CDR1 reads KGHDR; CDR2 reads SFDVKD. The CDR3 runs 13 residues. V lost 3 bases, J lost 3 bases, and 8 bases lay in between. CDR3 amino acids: CATSDATGYEQYF. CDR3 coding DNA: TGTGCCACCAGTGATGCGACAGGCTACGAGCAGTACTTC.